This is a list of T cell receptor beta chains from one sample in a study of tumour-infiltrating T cells in Burkitt lymphoma. Using immunoSEQ multiplex PCR, the repertoire was profiled, and TCRdb retains in-frame clones only, with some absent. The sample has about 9,200 clones; around 62% are singletons. Material: tumor tissue. These receptors were obtained from a human donor with diffuse large B-cell lymphoma. Each CDR3 is given with its conserved first and last residue. The D gene is left open where the match is weak. A row's size may be missing; if present it is once, few, many or a size class.

J gene	D gene	clone size	V gene	CDR3 protein	CDR3 DNA
TRBJ1-2	TRBD1	-	TRBV2	CASSETGGNNYGYTF	TGTGCCAGCAGTGAGACAGGGGGAAATAACTATGGCTACACCTTC
TRBJ1-4	-	-	TRBV5-4	CASSDRKGSEKLFF	TGTGCCAGCAGCGATCGGAAGGGTAGTGAAAAACTGTTTTTT
TRBJ2-2	-	few	TRBV29-1	CSVEVGAELFF	TGCAGCGTTGAAGTGGGAGCGGAGCTGTTTTTT
TRBJ1-1	-	-	TRBV30	CAWSYTHYSFF	TGTGCCTGGAGTTACACCCACTACTCCTTCTTT
TRBJ1-6	-	-	TRBV19	CATTQDSYNSPLHF	TGTGCCACAACACAGGACTCCTATAATTCACCCCTCCACTTT
TRBJ2-1	-	-	TRBV28	CASSLDRWGYNEQFF	TGTGCCAGCAGTTTAGACCGATGGGGCTACAATGAGCAGTTCTTC
TRBJ1-2	-	-	TRBV13	CASSPSAGEAGEERYTF	TGTGCCAGCAGCCCATCCGCAGGGGAAGCGGGAGAAGAAAGGTACACCTTC
TRBJ1-1	-	-	TRBV11-1	CASSSYMNTEAFF	TGTGCCAGCAGCTCCTATATGAACACTGAAGCTTTCTTT
TRBJ1-1	-	-	TRBV19	CASSTPSGATEAFF	TGTGCCAGTAGTACCCCCTCCGGGGCCACTGAAGCTTTCTTT
TRBJ1-1	-	-	TRBV7-9	CASSLRRGGTEAFF	TGTGCCAGCAGCTTAAGACGGGGTGGCACTGAAGCTTTCTTT
TRBJ2-5	-	-	TRBV2	CASRGWGETQYF	TGTGCCAGCAGAGGGTGGGGAGAGACCCAGTACTTC
TRBJ1-1	-	-	TRBV5-4	CASSLDGAEAFF	TGTGCCAGCAGCCTGGACGGGGCCGAAGCTTTCTTT
TRBJ2-1	-	-	TRBV28	CASSRKYNEQFF	TGTGCCAGCAGTCGCAAGTACAATGAGCAGTTCTTC